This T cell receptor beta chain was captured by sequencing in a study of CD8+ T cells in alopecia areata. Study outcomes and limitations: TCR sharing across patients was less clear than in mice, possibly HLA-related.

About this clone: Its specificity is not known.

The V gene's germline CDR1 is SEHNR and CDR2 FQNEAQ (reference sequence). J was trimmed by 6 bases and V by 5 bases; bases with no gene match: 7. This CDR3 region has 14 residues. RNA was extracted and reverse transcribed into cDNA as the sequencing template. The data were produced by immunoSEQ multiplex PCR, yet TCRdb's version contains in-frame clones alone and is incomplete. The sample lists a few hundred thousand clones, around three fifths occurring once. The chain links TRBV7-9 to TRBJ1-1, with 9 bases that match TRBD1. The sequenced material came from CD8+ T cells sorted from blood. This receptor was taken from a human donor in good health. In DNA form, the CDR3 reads TGTGCCAGCAGCACCCCACAGGGGGCCCCTGAAGCTTTCTTT. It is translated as CASSTPQGAPEAFF.